This T cell receptor beta chain was observed in a study of blood T cell repertoires in COVID-19. Background on the study: Sites across the United States, Italy and Spain contributed samples from acute and convalescent COVID-19. T cells, B-cell-depleted T cells, or PBMCs supplied cDNA or gDNA.

The V segment lost 4 bases and the J segment 3 bases; nucleotides outside the gene matches: 7. The CDR3 has 15 amino acids. Germline V gene lookup returns CDR1 SGHKS and CDR2 YYEKEE (reference sequence). Only in-frame clones appear in the TCRdb table, and some are missing; sequencing was by immunoSEQ multiplex PCR. The table lists under 200,000 clones, approximately 84% of them singletons. The chain links TRBV5-5 to TRBJ1-1; 9 bases map to TRBD1. The TCR was taken from a man between 18 and 35 years old with active or convalescent COVID-19. Sample: peripheral blood. The CDR3 coding sequence is TGTGCCAGCAGCACTGGACAGGGGTTAGACACTGAAGCTTTCTTT. Translated: CASSTGQGLDTEAFF.